A single sample gave rise to the 7 T cell receptor beta chains below, sequenced in a study of blood T cells in healthy people across ages. Alongside a J-beta primer mix, a sample-barcoded 5' primer served in a second PCR lasting about 7 to 11 cycles. TCRdb re-called the 5' RACE reads with MiXCR, one entry per CDR3 protein. The data show over 700,000 distinct CDR3 sequences, roughly 25% seen once. These records were also assigned to another study, of T cells of mothers and their children.

Sequenced sample: blood. Source of these receptors: a boy between 5 and 17 years old in good health.

V and J are TRBV12-3 or TRBV12-4 and TRBJ2-5; D gene unclear. Trimming shortened V by 8 bases and J by 7 bases, and 14 bases separated the two germline ends. The CDR3 spans 12 residues. This CDR3 is CASSPDSGTQYF. For the CDR3, the DNA is TGTGCCAGCTCTCCCGACTCCGGGACCCAGTACTTC.

In its sample, this clonotype was seen many times. The chain combines TRBV14 with TRBJ2-7; the match to TRBD2 covers 11 bases. Germline CDR1 SGHDN, CDR2 FVKESK. Trimming took 5 bases from V and 1 from J; bases not matched to a gene: 4. The CDR3 totals 15 residues. The chain's CDR3 is CASSTGTSGSYEQYF. Here the CDR3 DNA reads TGTGCCAGCAGCACCGGGACTAGCGGTTCCTACGAGCAGTACTTC. The full variable domain, its missing parts supplied by reference TRBV14 and TRBJ2-7, is EAGVTQFPSHSVIEKGQTVTLRCDPISGHDNLYWYRRVMGKEIKFLLHFVKESKQDESGMPNNRFLAERTGGTYSTLKVQPAELEDSGVYFCASSTGTSGSYEQYFGPGTRLTVT.

V and J are TRBV11-2 and TRBJ1-4; D unclear. This CDR3 is built from 13 residues. CDR1 SGHAT and CDR2 FQNNGV come from the germline V gene. Trimming took 4 bases from V and 4 from J, leaving 7 bases between them. The DNA for the CDR3 is TGTGCCAGCAGCTACCCCAGTAATGAAAAACTGTTTTTT. The encoded protein is CASSYPSNEKLFF.

This clonotype was seen a handful of times. CDR3 nucleotides: TGTGCCAGCATGATAGGGTGGGATCAGCCCCAGCATTTT. This encodes CASMIGWDQPQHF. The V gene is TRBV6-5, the J gene TRBJ1-5; D not certain. Germline assignment: CDR1 MNHEY and CDR2 SVGAGI. The CDR3 has 13 residues. The ends were cut back, 7 bases at V and 5 bases at J, with 12 bases in the middle.

Only a few counts were recorded for this clonotype. The rearrangement uses TRBV15 and TRBJ2-3; D not certain. Deletions cut 0 bases from V and 6 bases from J, with 10 bases between. CDR3 length: 14 amino acids. Germline CDR1 reads LNHNV; CDR2 reads YYDKDF (reference sequence). The CDR3 region is CATSRDPNGDTQYF. CDR3 nucleotide sequence: TGTGCCACCAGCAGAGATCCGAACGGTGATACGCAGTATTTT.

This clonotype was detected only a few times. The genes are TRBV28 and TRBJ2-4; D might be TRBD1 (5 bases). CDR1 and CDR2 from the germline V gene are MDHEN and SYDVKM. This CDR3 has 15 amino acids. V was trimmed by 3 bases and J by 1 base, leaving 10 bases between them. The CDR3 DNA follows: TGTGCCAGCAGTTTTTTTGGGGCGGCCAAAAACATTCAGTACTTC. Translation: CASSFFGAAKNIQYF.

The chain is built from TRBV10-3 and TRBJ2-6; D not certain. V dropped 1 base and J dropped 2 bases, with 3 bases sitting between them. The germline CDR1 and CDR2 sequences are ENHRY and SYGVKD. CDR3 length: 14 amino acids. The CDR3 DNA reads TGTGCCATCAGTGAGTATACTGGGGCCAACGTCCTGACTTTC. It encodes CAISEYTGANVLTF.